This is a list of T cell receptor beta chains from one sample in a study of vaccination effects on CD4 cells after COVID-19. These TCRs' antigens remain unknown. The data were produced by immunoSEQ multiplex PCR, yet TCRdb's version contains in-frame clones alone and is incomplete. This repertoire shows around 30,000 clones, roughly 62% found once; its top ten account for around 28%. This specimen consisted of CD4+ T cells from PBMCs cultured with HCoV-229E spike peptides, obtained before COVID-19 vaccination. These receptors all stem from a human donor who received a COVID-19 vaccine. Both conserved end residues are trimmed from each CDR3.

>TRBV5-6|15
ASSRTLAGGPGDTQY
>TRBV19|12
ASRGTGFNQPQH
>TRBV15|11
ATRHRGTGELF
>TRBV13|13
ASSSLSGENTEAF
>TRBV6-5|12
ASNPLASTYEQY
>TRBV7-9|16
ASSQSRTEGHNTGELF
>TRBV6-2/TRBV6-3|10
ASSLTLNIQY
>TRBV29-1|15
SVCQTGGTPEDYGYT
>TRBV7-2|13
ASSHPDIYNSPLH
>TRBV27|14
ASNRIQGSPYNEQF
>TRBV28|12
ASSLSGQGTGYT
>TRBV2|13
ASSPLAGTYNEQF
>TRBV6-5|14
ASSWTLPDYNSPLH
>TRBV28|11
ASRALGPYEQY
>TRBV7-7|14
ASSPGRLVKQNEQF
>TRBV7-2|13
ASSFLAGSTEKLF
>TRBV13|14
ASSLGRQGAGQPQH
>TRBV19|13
ASLRGQGDFNEQF
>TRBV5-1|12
ASSPGGGQQPQH
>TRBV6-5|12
ASSYSTSSYEQY
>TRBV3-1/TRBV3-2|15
ASSNYPGQGIGGEAF
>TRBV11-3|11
ASSLFRDDEQY
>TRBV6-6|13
ASSPSGTAPLGQY
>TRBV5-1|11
ASSYPGVYEQY
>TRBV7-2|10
ASSAQREQAS
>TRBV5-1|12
ASSLGAGTYEQY
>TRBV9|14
ASSAPGLAGTDTQY
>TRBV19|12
ASSKVHPQETQY
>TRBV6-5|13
ASSYQGTGYTEAF
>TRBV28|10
ASSSNNSPLH
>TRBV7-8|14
ASSLAHGPSYNEQF
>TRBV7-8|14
ASSPPSGRAWREQF
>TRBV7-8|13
ASSLGRTSNQPQH
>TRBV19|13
ASSKRGGAEETQY
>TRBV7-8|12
ASSLGTASNEQF
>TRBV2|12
ASSQLLQGNGYT
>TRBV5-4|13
ASSFPGPGSRKEY
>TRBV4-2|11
ASSPLKGSEQF
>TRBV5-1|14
ASSLRGTANYNEQF
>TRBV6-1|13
ASSEAGTGTYEQY
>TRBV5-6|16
ASSYPSGEFRNNSPLH
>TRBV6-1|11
ASSESTSYGYT
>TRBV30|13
ASSPGTGSTDTQY
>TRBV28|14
ASNEIGDRGSTEAF
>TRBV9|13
ASSVGGDRRSEAF
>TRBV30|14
AWSKRLSSYNSPLH
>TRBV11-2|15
ASSPLQGGRPSYEQY
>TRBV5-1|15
ASSEGSSGSSGDTQY
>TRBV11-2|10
ASSARYTEAF
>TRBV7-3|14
ASSPTGGGAKNIQY
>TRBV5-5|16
ASSSRTSGAGRWNEQY
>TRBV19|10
ASSTLRTEAF
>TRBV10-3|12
AISESENTGELF
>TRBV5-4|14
ASSLDGKGSQETQY
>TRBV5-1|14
ASSLRGRAGTTEAF
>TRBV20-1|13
SASNQGSYNSPLH
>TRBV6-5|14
ASSYSSSGTGDTIY
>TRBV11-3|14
ASSLERGGGSYEQY
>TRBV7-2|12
ASSSRTGTTEAF